This TCR beta chain was captured in a study of T cells in Graves' hyperthyroidism and ophthalmopathy. Findings and caveats of the study: Prediction of ophthalmopathy progression came a median approximately 6.6 months pre-onset.

The CDR3 runs 14 residues. CDR1 and CDR2 from the germline V gene are MNHNS and SASEGT. V trimming: 9 bases; J trimming: 7 bases; junction bases outside the gene matches: 10. Amplified TCR beta CDR3 regions came from RNA transcripts. HTBI primers were used for first-round RT-PCR of the TCR CDR3. TCRdb independently ran MiXCR on the multiplex PCR reads; one entry per CDR3 protein. This sample has 300,000 to 500,000 distinct CDR3 sequences, with 11% to 15% found just once. Under 3 months was the duration of disease in ophthalmopathy patients, who also had a Clinical Activity Score of at least 3 and a NOSPECS grade of at least 4. This clonotype was counted at least ten times. The antigen is not known.

V gene TRBV6-1 combines with J gene TRBJ2-1; TRBD2 aligns across 9 bases. The sample was blood. This TCR came from a man between 50 and 59 years old with Graves' ophthalmopathy. The CDR3 nucleotides read TGTGCCAGTGCCGCCAGCGGGAGGTATAATGAGCAGTTCTTC. Translation: CASAASGRYNEQFF.